This paragraph covers one TCR beta chain sequence. V lost 6 bases to trimming and J lost 2 bases; unmatched junction nucleotides: 7. The CDR3 runs 14 residues. Germline V gene sequence: CDR1 SGHRS, CDR2 YFSETQ. The data were obtained in a study of T cells in Graves' hyperthyroidism and ophthalmopathy. Using RNA transcripts as the source, TCR beta CDR3 regions were amplified. When the TCR CDR3 underwent first-round RT-PCR, the HTBI primer set was used. TCRdb analysed the multiplex PCR reads with MiXCR anew, one entry per CDR3 protein. Of a few hundred thousand distinct CDR3 sequences listed, over 15% are singletons.

The sequenced sample was blood. The genes are TRBV5-1 and TRBJ2-7, with 8 bases matching TRBD1. The source is a woman younger than 30 with Graves' ophthalmopathy. CDR3 bases: TGCGCCAGCACCCCCGGGACAGGAACCTACGAGCAGTACTTC. The encoded protein is CASTPGTGTYEQYF.